A single sample is the source of the 19 T cell receptor beta chains below, sequenced in a study of OX40 agonist ivuxolimab in advanced cancers. Assay: immunoSEQ multiplex PCR; the TCRdb copy retains only in-frame clones and omits some. The data hold more than 75,000 clones, with over 75% observed a single time. Sequencing was performed on CD4+ or CD8+ T cells sorted from blood, taken in a trial of the OX40 agonist ivuxolimab. The source is an adult with an advanced solid tumor such as melanoma, head and neck, liver or kidney cancer.

V is TRBV7-6 and J is TRBJ1-2; tentative D call: TRBD1 (6 bases). V was pared by 6 bases and J by 4 bases, with 18 bases between. From germline, CDR1 is SGHVS and CDR2 FNYEAQ. CDR3 length: 15 amino acids. Here the CDR3 DNA reads TGTGCCAGCAGTTACGCTACAGGGCCAGGCTATGGCTACACCTTC. Its protein is CASSYATGPGYGYTF.

The V call is TRBV6-5, the J call TRBJ1-2; TRBD1 agrees at 7 bases. V lost 6 bases, J lost 3 bases, and 7 bases stayed unmatched. The CDR3 runs 14 residues. CDR1 and CDR2 (germline): MNHEY, SVGAGI. CDR3 nucleotides: TGTGCCAGCAGACGACAGGGAAGTGACTATGGCTACACCTTC. It translates to CASRRQGSDYGYTF.

The J gene is TRBJ1-6, the V gene TRBV5-1; perhaps TRBD1 as D (6 bases). The germline V gene has CDR1 SGHRS and CDR2 YFSETQ. The CDR3 runs 16 residues. The V gene lost 1 base and the J gene lost 10 bases, with 18 bases spanning the gap. The CDR3 nucleotides are TGCGCCAGCAGCTTGTTGGGGCAGGGGTATGGGTCACCCCTCCACTTT. The encoded protein is CASSLLGQGYGSPLHF. Variable domain in full (rest from reference TRBV5-1 and TRBJ1-6): KAGVTQTPRYLIKTRGQQVTLSCSPISGHRSVSWYQQTPGQGLQFLFEYFSETQRNKGNFPGRFSGRQFSNSRSEMNVSTLELGDSALYLCASSLLGQGYGSPLHFGNGTRLTVT.

The rearrangement uses TRBV7-9 and TRBJ1-1, with D hard to call. The CDR3 is made up of 12 amino acids. Germline V gene lookup returns CDR1 SEHNR and CDR2 FQNEAQ (reference sequence). The ends were cut back, 2 bases at V and 6 bases at J, with 7 bases in the middle. The CDR3: CASSLRVAEAFF. The CDR3 DNA is TGTGCCAGCAGCTTACGGGTAGCTGAAGCTTTCTTT.

The chain joins TRBV18 to TRBJ1-1; a weak D match, TRBD1 (5 bases). Trimming removed 0 bases at V and 7 bases at J, with 15 bases between. The length of the CDR3 is 15 residues. Germline CDR1 reads KGHSH; CDR2 reads LQKENI. The DNA of the CDR3 is TGTGCCAGCTCACCACCCTGGGGGACCTCAAGTGAAGCTTTCTTT. Protein product: CASSPPWGTSSEAFF. The full variable domain, in which reference TRBV18 and TRBJ1-1 provide the parts outside the CDR3, is NAGVMQNPRHLVRRRGQEARLRCSPMKGHSHVYWYRQLPEEGLKFMVYLQKENIIDESGMPKERFSAEFPKEGPSILRIQQVVRGDSAAYFCASSPPWGTSSEAFFGQGTRLTVV.

CDR3 sequence: CASNQRTSSYNEQFF. CDR3 sequence (DNA): TGCGCCAGCAATCAGCGTACGAGCTCCTACAATGAGCAGTTCTTC. The rearrangement uses TRBV5-1 and TRBJ2-1; D unresolved. Germline V lookup: CDR1 SGHRS, CDR2 YFSETQ. This CDR3 is 15 amino acids long. V lost 6 bases and J lost 0, with 13 bases in between.

This rearrangement joins TRBV6-6 to TRBJ2-5; no clear D. The V gene's germline CDR1 is MNHNY and CDR2 SVGAGI (reference sequence). Trimming removed 0 bases at V and 4 bases at J, with 9 bases between. This CDR3 contains 14 residues. CDR3 sequence (DNA): TGTGCCAGCAGTTACTCCCGGAGTGGAGAGACCCAGTACTTC. Translation: CASSYSRSGETQYF.

The V and J genes are TRBV28 and TRBJ2-7, with 9 bases identical to TRBD1. This CDR3 has 16 amino acids. The germline V gene encodes CDR1 MDHEN and CDR2 SYDVKM. V lost 4 bases to trimming and J lost 6 bases; unmatched junction nucleotides: 13. CDR3 sequence (DNA): TGTGCCAGCAGTTCTGGCGGGACAGGGAAAAGGGGCGAGCAGTACGTC. Protein product: CASSSGGTGKRGEQYV.

This clone occurred once. The V gene is TRBV28, the J gene TRBJ1-2, with D uncertain. Germline V gene lookup returns CDR1 MDHEN and CDR2 SYDVKM. CDR3 length: 12 amino acids. V lost 5 bases and J 4 bases, leaving 8 bases between the germline ends. CDR3 region: CASSVGLYGYTF. The CDR3 DNA reads TGTGCCAGCAGTGTCGGCCTCTATGGCTACACCTTC.

The V gene is TRBV19, the J gene TRBJ1-5; D is undetermined. CDR1 is LNHDA and CDR2 is SQIVND in the germline V gene (reference sequence). This CDR3 is 13 amino acids long. V was clipped by 4 bases and J by 6 bases, with 10 bases between them. CDR3 nucleotides: TGTGCCAGTAGTAGGGCAGTTGGTCAGCCCCAGCATTTT. The encoded protein is CASSRAVGQPQHF.

The chain uses TRBV28 and TRBJ1-2; D remains unclear. The length of the CDR3 is 13 residues. In germline, CDR1 is MDHEN, CDR2 SYDVKM. The V and J ends lost 7 bases and 1 base respectively, with 10 bases between them. The CDR3 loop is CASTSNHNYGYTF. CDR3 coding DNA: TGTGCCAGCACTTCAAATCATAACTATGGCTACACCTTC.

V usage is TRBV15 and J usage is TRBJ2-4, with D perhaps matching TRBD1 or TRBD2 (5 bases each). The V and J ends lost 7 bases and 6 bases respectively, with 10 bases between them. The germline gives CDR1 LNHNV, CDR2 YYDKDF (reference sequence). The CDR3 runs to 12 residues. The CDR3 is CATTEGLNIQYF. DNA of the CDR3: TGTGCCACCACCGAGGGGCTAAACATTCAGTACTTC.

The chain has TRBV11-3 and TRBJ2-2; TRBD2 aligns across 10 bases. This CDR3 spans 18 amino acids. After removal of 4 bases from V and 1 base from J, the junction contained 9 bases not matched to a gene. The germline V gene has CDR1 SGHNT and CDR2 YENEEA. The CDR3 bases are TGTGCCAGCAGCTCATCCCCCGCTAGCGGGAGGAACACCGGGGAGCTGTTTTTT. Encoded protein: CASSSSPASGRNTGELFF.

V usage is TRBV7-9 and J usage is TRBJ2-5; D is possibly TRBD2 (6 bases). The germline CDR1 and CDR2 sequences are SEHNR and FQNEAQ (reference sequence). This CDR3 has 13 residues. V was clipped by 3 bases and J by 4 bases, with 9 bases between them. The CDR3 DNA reads TGTGCCAGCAGCTTGTTCGGGGGAGAGACCCAGTACTTC. Residues: CASSLFGGETQYF.

The V gene is TRBV5-4, the J gene TRBJ2-5; 8 bases are a match to TRBD2. V shed 4 bases and J 1 base; nucleotides not matched to a gene: 6. Germline values: CDR1 SGHNT, CDR2 YYREEE (reference sequence). The CDR3 has 15 residues. The CDR3 protein is CASSLSGVRQETQYF. The CDR3 coding sequence is TGTGCCAGCAGCCTTAGCGGGGTTCGCCAAGAGACCCAGTACTTC.

This sequence joins TRBV5-1 and TRBJ1-2; D is unclear. V gave up 0 bases and J gave up 1 base, with 7 bases separating them. Germline-derived CDR1 and CDR2 are SGHRS and YFSETQ. The CDR3 has 14 residues. The CDR3 sequence is CASSLEAFNYGYTF. As DNA, the CDR3 is TGCGCCAGCAGCTTGGAGGCGTTTAACTATGGCTACACCTTC.

V is TRBV29-1 and J is TRBJ2-5; D not certain. Germline-derived CDR1 and CDR2 are SQVTM and ANQGSEA. There are 12 residues in the CDR3. V dropped 7 bases and J dropped 6 bases, with 15 bases sitting between them. The CDR3 region is CSAVPPGKTQYF. In nucleotides, the CDR3 is TGCAGCGCAGTCCCCCCTGGCAAGACCCAGTACTTC.

The V and J genes are TRBV7-8 and TRBJ2-7; the match to TRBD1 covers 9 bases. Trimming at V came to 5 bases and at J to 0 bases, leaving 8 bases not matched to a gene. CDR1 and CDR2 from the germline V gene are SGHVS and FQNEAQ. CDR3 length: 16 amino acids. This CDR3 reads CASSTLQGASSYEQYV. CDR3 coding DNA: TGTGCCAGCAGCACATTACAGGGGGCGAGCTCCTACGAGCAGTACGTC.

This clone was recorded a few times. V is TRBV7-2 and J is TRBJ2-1, with 8 bases fitting TRBD2. CDR1 and CDR2 (germline): SGHTA, FQGNSA. After removal of 0 bases from V and 7 bases from J, the junction contained 8 bases not matched to a gene. The CDR3 runs 16 residues. The chain's CDR3 is CASSLAASGSFNEQFF. CDR3 DNA sequence: TGTGCCAGCAGCTTAGCGGCCAGCGGGAGCTTTAATGAGCAGTTCTTC.